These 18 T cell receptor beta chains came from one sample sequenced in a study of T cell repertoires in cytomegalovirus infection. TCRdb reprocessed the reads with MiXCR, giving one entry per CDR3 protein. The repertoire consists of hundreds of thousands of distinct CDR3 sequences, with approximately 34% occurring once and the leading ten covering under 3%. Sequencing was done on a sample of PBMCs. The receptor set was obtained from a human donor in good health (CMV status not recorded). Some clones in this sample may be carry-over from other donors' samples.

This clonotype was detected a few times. The CDR3 is CASSRAGRPANYGYTF. In nucleotides, the CDR3 is TGTGCCAGCAGCCGAGCGGGCAGGCCCGCTAACTATGGCTACACCTTC. The chain couples TRBV6-1 to TRBJ1-2; no definite D call. Germline CDR1 MNHNS, CDR2 SASEGT. CDR3 length equals 16 residues. The V gene lost 6 bases and the J gene lost 0 bases, with 17 bases spanning the gap.

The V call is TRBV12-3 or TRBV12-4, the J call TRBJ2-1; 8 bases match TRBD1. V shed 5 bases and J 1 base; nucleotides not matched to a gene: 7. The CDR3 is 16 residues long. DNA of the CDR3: TGTGCCAGCAGTGGTGGGACAGGTCCTTCCTACAATGAGCAGTTCTTC. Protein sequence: CASSGGTGPSYNEQFF.

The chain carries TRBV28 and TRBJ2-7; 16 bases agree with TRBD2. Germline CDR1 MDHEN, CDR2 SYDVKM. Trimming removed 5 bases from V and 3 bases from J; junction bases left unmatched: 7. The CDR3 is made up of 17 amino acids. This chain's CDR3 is CASSISGTSGGVYEQYF. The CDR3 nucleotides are TGTGCCAGCAGTATCTCCGGGACTAGCGGGGGGGTCTACGAGCAGTACTTC.

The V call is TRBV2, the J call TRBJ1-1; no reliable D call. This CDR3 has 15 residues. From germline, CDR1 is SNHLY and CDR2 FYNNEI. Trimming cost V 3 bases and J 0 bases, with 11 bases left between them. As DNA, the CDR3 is TGTGCCAGCAGTGACCACGGGGTCATGAACACTGAAGCTTTCTTT. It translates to CASSDHGVMNTEAFF.

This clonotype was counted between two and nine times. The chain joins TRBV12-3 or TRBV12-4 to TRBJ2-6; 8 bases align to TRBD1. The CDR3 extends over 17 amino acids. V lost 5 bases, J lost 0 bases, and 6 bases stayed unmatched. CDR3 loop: CASSAQGASSGANVLTF. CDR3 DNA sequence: TGTGCCAGCAGTGCTCAGGGGGCGTCCTCTGGGGCCAACGTCCTGACTTTC.

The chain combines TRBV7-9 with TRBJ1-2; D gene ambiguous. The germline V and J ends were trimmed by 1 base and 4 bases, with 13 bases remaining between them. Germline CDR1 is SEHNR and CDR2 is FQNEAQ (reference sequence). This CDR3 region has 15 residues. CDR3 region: CASSLDALGSYGYTF. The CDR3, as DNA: TGTGCCAGCAGCTTAGATGCCCTGGGATCCTATGGCTACACCTTC.

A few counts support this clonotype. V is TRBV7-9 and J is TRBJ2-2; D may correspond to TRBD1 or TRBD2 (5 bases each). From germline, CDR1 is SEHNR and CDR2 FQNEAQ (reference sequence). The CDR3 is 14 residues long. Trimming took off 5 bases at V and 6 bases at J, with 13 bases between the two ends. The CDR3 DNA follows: TGTGCCAGCAGCCCTCCGAGAGGGGCCGGGGAGCTGTTTTTT. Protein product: CASSPPRGAGELFF. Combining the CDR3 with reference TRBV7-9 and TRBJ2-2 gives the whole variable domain DTGVSQNPRHKITKRGQNVTFRCDPISEHNRLYWYRQTLGQGPEFLTYFQNEAQLEKSRLLSDRFSAERPKGSFSTLEIQRTEQGDSAMYLCASSPPRGAGELFFGEGSRLTVL.

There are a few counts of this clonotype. CDR3 nucleotides: TGTGCCAGCCGCAGCGACAGGGTCATGATTCGCGAGCAGTACTTC. It codes for CASRSDRVMIREQYF. V is TRBV6-1 and J is TRBJ2-7, with 7 nucleotides matching TRBD1. The CDR3 contains 15 residues. Germline CDR1 is MNHNS and CDR2 is SASEGT. V trimming: 8 bases; J trimming: 6 bases; junction bases outside the gene matches: 16.

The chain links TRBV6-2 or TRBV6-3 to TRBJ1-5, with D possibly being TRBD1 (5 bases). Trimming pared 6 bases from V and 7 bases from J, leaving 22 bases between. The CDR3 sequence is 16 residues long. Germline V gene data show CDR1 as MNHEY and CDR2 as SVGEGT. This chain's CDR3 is CASSSTPWQGGQPQHF. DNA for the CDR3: TGTGCCAGCAGCTCCACCCCCTGGCAGGGTGGACAGCCCCAGCATTTT.

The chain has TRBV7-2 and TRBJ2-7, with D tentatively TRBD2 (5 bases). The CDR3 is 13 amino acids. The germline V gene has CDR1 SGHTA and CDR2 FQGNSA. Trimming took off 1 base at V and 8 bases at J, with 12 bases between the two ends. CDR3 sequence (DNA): TGTGCCAGCAGCTTAGAAAGGAGGCGGCAGCAGTACTTC. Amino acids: CASSLERRRQQYF.

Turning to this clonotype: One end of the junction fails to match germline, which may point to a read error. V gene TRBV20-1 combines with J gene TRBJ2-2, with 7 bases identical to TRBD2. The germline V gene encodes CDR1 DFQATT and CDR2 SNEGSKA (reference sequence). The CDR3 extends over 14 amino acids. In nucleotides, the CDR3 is TGCAGTACTAGCCGGGGGAGGGCCGCCGGGGAGCTGTTTTTT. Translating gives CSTSRGRAAGELFF.

This CDR3 reads CASSQGIFGTLDLNTEAFF. The CDR3 DNA follows: TGTGCCAGCAGCCAAGGCATTTTTGGGACACTGGACTTGAACACTGAAGCTTTCTTT. The chain carries TRBV4-2 and TRBJ1-1, with TRBD1 as a possible D gene (6 bases). Germline CDR1 LGHNA, CDR2 YNFKEQ. Trimming took 1 base from V and 0 from J, leaving 21 bases between them. The CDR3 is made up of 19 amino acids.

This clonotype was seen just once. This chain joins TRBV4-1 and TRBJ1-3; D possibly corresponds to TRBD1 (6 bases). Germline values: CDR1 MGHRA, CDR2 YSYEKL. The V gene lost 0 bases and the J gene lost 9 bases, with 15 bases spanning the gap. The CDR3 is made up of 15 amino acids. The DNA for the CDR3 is TGCGCCAGCAGCCAAGATGAGTGGGGGGGCACCACCATATATTTT. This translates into CASSQDEWGGTTIYF.

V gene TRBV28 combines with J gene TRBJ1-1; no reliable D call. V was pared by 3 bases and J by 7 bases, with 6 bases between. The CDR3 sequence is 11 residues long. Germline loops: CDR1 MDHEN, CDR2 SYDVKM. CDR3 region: CASSFRREAFF. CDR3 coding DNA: TGTGCCAGCAGTTTTAGGCGTGAAGCTTTCTTT.

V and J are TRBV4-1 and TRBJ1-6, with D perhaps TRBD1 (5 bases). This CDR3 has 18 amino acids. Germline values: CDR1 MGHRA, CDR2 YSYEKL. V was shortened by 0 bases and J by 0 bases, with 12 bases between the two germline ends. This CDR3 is CASSQEGDGSSYNSPLHF. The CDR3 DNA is TGCGCCAGCAGCCAAGAGGGGGACGGGAGCTCCTATAATTCACCCCTCCACTTT.

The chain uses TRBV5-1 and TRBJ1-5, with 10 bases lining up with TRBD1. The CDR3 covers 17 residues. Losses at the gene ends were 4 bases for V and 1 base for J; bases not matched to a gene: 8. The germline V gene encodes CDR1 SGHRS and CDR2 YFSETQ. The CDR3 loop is CASSLTGGAKSNQPQHF. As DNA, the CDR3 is TGCGCCAGCAGCCTGACAGGGGGCGCGAAAAGCAATCAGCCCCAGCATTTT.

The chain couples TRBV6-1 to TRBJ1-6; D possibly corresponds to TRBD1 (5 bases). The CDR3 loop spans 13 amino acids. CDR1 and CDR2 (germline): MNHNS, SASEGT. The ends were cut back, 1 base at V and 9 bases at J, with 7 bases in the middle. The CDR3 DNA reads TGTGCCAGCAGTGAAGGGACACCTTCACCCCTCCACTTT. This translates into CASSEGTPSPLHF.

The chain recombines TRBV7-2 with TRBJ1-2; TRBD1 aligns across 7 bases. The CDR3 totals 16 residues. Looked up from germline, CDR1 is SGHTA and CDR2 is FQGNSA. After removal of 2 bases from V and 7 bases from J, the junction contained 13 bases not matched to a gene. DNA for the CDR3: TGTGCCAGCAGCTTAAACGTTAGACAGGGTTTAGGTGGCTACACCTTC. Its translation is CASSLNVRQGLGGYTF.